A selection of T cell receptor beta chains follows, all from one sample in a study of cytomegalovirus exposure and HLA in healthy donors. Repertoires were generated with immunoSEQ multiplex PCR, while TCRdb's copy carries only in-frame clones and drops some. Of about 100,000 clones detected, around 82% appear once; the ten largest clones hold more than 2.5%. The source material was PBMCs. The source is a woman under 30 in good health and CMV-seronegative. Both conserved end residues are part of each CDR3. D genes are given only for firm matches. The size field is filled for only some rows; it gives once, few, many or a size class.

clone_size j_call d_call v_call cdr3_aa cdr3_nt
- TRBJ1-1 TRBD1 TRBV7-3 CASSSQGASTEAFF TGTGCCAGCAGCTCCCAGGGGGCGAGCACTGAAGCTTTCTTT
few TRBJ1-1 - TRBV11-2 CASSLTRGNTEAFF TGTGCCAGCAGCTTAACCAGGGGGAACACTGAAGCTTTCTTT
- TRBJ2-1 TRBD2 TRBV9 CASSVGGLAGDSYNEQFF TGTGCCAGCAGCGTAGGTGGACTAGCGGGGGACTCCTACAATGAGCAGTTCTTC
- TRBJ1-1 TRBD1 TRBV29-1 CSAQGSGTEAFF TGCAGCGCACAGGGGTCCGGCACTGAAGCTTTCTTT
once TRBJ1-1 TRBD1 TRBV29-1 CSVIEGASTEAFF TGCAGCGTCATCGAGGGGGCCTCCACTGAAGCTTTCTTT
- TRBJ2-7 TRBD1 TRBV27 CASRRVGTGLGVEQYF TGTGCCAGCAGGCGTGTAGGGACAGGCCTTGGAGTCGAGCAGTACTTC
- TRBJ1-6 - TRBV5-8 CASGPTGFFPTYNSPLHF TGTGCCAGCGGTCCGACAGGATTTTTTCCTACTTATAATTCACCCCTCCACTTT
- TRBJ2-7 TRBD1 TRBV29-1 CSVTGVYEQYF TGCAGCGTGACAGGGGTCTACGAGCAGTACTTC
- TRBJ1-2 - TRBV27 CASSFSDGYTF TGTGCCAGCAGTTTCTCAGATGGCTACACCTTC
- TRBJ1-2 TRBD1 TRBV25-1 CASSVGGGLMSNYGYTF TGTGCCAGCAGCGTTGGAGGGGGCTTGATGAGCAACTATGGCTACACCTTC
- TRBJ1-5 - TRBV4-1 CASSQGGLGQPQHF TGCGCCAGCAGCCAAGGAGGGCTCGGGCAGCCCCAGCATTTT
- TRBJ1-1 - TRBV6-5 CASSYATGIASEAFF TGTGCCAGCAGTTATGCGACAGGAATCGCTTCTGAAGCTTTCTTT
- TRBJ2-7 - TRBV9 CASSVEVYSYEQYF TGTGCCAGCAGCGTAGAAGTCTACTCCTACGAGCAGTACTTC
- TRBJ1-2 TRBD1 TRBV5-4 CASSLRRGMGQEFGGTF TGTGCCAGCAGCTTGCGTCGGGGTATGGGACAGGAATTCGGCGGCACCTTC
- TRBJ2-1 TRBD2 TRBV9 CASSPGLAGLYNEQFF TGTGCCAGCAGCCCTGGACTAGCGGGGCTTTACAATGAGCAGTTCTTC
once TRBJ1-2 TRBD1 TRBV5-1 CASSRDRGKQGGYTF TGCGCCAGCAGCCGAGACAGGGGTAAACAGGGGGGCTACACCTTC
- TRBJ1-1 - TRBV7-8 CASSLSLAALVAFF TGTGCCAGCAGCTTATCCCTCGCGGCTCTTGTGGCTTTCTTT
- TRBJ1-5 TRBD1 TRBV9 CASSVSGGDQPQHF TGTGCCAGCAGCGTATCAGGGGGTGATCAGCCCCAGCATTTT
- TRBJ2-7 TRBD2 TRBV25-1 CASSEKTSGGEQYF TGTGCCAGCAGTGAAAAGACTAGCGGGGGCGAGCAGTACTTC
few TRBJ2-2 TRBD1 TRBV28 CASSLPGTGGGELFF TGTGCCAGCAGTCTCCCCGGGACAGGCGGAGGGGAGCTGTTTTTT
- TRBJ2-1 - TRBV19 CASSWTQGSYNEQFF TGTGCCAGTAGTTGGACGCAGGGATCCTACAATGAGCAGTTCTTC
- TRBJ1-2 TRBD1 TRBV29-1 CSVEGAGGDYGYTF TGCAGCGTTGAAGGGGCAGGGGGCGACTATGGCTACACCTTC
- TRBJ1-2 TRBD1 TRBV7-9 CASSPSEGADYGYTF TGTGCCAGCAGCCCATCGGAGGGGGCTGACTATGGCTACACCTTC
- TRBJ1-4 TRBD1 TRBV7-2 CASSRLGQGASEKLFF TGTGCCAGCAGCCGATTGGGACAGGGGGCGTCGGAAAAACTGTTTTTT
once TRBJ2-2 TRBD1 TRBV30 CAWAGTGAGELFF TGTGCCTGGGCCGGGACAGGGGCCGGGGAGCTGTTTTTT
- TRBJ1-2 TRBD1 TRBV27 CASSPGQGSGSYGYTF TGTGCCAGTTCCCCGGGACAGGGTAGTGGGAGCTATGGCTACACCTTC